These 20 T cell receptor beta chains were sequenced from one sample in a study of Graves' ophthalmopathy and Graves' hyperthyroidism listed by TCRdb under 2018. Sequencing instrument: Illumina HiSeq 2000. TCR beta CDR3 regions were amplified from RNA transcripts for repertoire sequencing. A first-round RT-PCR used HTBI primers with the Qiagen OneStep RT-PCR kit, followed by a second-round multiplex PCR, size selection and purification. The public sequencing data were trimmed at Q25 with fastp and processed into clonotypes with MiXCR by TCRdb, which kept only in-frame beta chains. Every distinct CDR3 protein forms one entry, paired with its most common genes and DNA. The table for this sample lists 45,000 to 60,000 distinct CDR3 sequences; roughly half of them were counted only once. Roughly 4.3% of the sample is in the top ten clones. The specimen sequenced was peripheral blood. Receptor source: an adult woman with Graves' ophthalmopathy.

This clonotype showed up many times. The CDR3: CSARDKGAKPGELFF. DNA of the CDR3: TGCAGTGCTAGAGATAAAGGGGCCAAACCCGGGGAGCTGTTTTTT. The chain recombines TRBV20-1 with TRBJ2-2; D might be TRBD1 (5 bases). V gave up 0 bases and J gave up 6 bases, with 14 bases separating them. Germline lookup yields CDR1 DFQATT and CDR2 SNEGSKA (reference sequence). The CDR3 is 15 residues long.

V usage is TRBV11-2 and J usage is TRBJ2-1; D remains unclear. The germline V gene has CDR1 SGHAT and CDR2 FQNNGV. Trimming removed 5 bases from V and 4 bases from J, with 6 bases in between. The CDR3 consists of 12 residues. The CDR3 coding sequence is TGTGCCAGCAGCCCAACGTACAATGAGCAGTTCTTC. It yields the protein CASSPTYNEQFF.

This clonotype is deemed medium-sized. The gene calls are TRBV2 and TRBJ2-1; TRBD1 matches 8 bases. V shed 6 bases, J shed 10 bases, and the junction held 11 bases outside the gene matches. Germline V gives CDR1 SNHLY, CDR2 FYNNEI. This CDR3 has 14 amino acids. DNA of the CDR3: TGTGCCAGCAGACTCACAACAGGGGGTTCAGAGCAGTTCTTC. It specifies CASRLTTGGSEQFF.

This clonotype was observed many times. The CDR3 loop reads CATSDARAMGAGNTIYF. The CDR3 coding sequence is TGTGCCACCAGTGATGCCCGAGCAATGGGGGCTGGAAACACCATATATTTT. This rearrangement joins TRBV24-1 to TRBJ1-3; tentatively, D is TRBD1 (5 bases). This CDR3 comprises 17 residues. V was clipped by 3 bases and J by 2 bases, with 16 bases between them. Germline assignment: CDR1 KGHDR and CDR2 SFDVKD.

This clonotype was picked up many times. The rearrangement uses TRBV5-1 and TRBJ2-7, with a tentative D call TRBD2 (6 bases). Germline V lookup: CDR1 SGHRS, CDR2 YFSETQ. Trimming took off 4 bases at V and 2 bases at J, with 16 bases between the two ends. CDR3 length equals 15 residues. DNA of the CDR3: TGCGCCAGCAGCCCGGGGTTGGGGGGAGCCTACGAGCAGTACTTC. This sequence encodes CASSPGLGGAYEQYF.

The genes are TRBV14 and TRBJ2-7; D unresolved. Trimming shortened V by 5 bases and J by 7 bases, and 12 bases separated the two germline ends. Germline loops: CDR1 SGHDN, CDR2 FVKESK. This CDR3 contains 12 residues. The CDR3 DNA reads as TGTGCCAGCAGCTTAGTTCAAGGAGAGCAGTACTTC. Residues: CASSLVQGEQYF. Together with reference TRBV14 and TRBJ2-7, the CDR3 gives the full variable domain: EAGVTQFPSHSVIEKGQTVTLRCDPISGHDNLYWYRRVMGKEIKFLLHFVKESKQDESGMPNNRFLAERTGGTYSTLKVQPAELEDSGVYFCASSLVQGEQYFGPGTRLTVT.

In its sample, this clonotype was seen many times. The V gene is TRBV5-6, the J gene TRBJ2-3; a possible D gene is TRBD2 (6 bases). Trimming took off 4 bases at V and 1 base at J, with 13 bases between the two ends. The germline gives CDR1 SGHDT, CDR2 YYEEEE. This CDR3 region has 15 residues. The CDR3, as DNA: TGTGCCAGCAGCCCCGGCGGGGCCGGCACAGATACGCAGTATTTT. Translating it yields CASSPGGAGTDTQYF.

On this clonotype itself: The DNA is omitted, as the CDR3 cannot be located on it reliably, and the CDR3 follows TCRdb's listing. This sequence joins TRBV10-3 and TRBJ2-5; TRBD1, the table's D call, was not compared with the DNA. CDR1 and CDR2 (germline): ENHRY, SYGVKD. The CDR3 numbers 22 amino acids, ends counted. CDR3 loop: CAIRGGTGSNYGYTFGSGTQYF.

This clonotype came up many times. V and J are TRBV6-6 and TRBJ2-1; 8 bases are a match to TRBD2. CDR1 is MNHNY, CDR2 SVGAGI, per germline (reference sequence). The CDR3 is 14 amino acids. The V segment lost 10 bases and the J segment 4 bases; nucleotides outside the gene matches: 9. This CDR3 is CAIRNGGDYNEQFF. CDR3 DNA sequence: TGTGCCATCAGGAACGGGGGGGATTACAATGAGCAGTTCTTC.

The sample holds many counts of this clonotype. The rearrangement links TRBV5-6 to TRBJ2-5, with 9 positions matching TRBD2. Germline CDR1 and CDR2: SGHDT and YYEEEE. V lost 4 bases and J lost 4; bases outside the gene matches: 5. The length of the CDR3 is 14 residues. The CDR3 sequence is CASSPGTSRETQYF. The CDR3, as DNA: TGTGCCAGCAGCCCGGGGACTAGCCGAGAGACCCAGTACTTC. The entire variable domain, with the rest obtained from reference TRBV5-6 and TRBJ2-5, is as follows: DAGVTQSPTHLIKTRGQQVTLRCSPKSGHDTVSWYQQALGQGPQFIFQYYEEEERQRGNFPDRFSGHQFPNYSSELNVNALLLGDSALYLCASSPGTSRETQYFGPGTRLLVL.

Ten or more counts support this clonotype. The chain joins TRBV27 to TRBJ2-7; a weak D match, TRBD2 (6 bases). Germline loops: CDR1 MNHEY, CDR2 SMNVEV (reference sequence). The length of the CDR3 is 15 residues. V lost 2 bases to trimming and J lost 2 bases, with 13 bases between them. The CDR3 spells CASSLRGGAAYEQYF. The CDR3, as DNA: TGTGCCAGCAGTTTACGAGGAGGGGCGGCCTACGAGCAGTACTTC.

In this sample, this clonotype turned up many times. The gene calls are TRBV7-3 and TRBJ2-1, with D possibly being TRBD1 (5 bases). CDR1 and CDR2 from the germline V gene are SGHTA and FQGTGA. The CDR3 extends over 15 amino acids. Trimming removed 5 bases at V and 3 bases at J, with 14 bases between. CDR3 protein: CASSPYRTSYNEQFF. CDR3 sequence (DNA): TGTGCCAGCAGCCCTTACAGGACGAGCTACAATGAGCAGTTCTTC.

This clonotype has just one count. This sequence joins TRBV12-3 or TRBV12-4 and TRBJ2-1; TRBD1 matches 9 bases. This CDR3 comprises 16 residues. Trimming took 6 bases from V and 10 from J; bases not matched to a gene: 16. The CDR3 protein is CASSPPGTGRTGEQFF. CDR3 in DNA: TGTGCCAGCAGCCCTCCCGGGACAGGGCGCACCGGGGAGCAGTTCTTC.

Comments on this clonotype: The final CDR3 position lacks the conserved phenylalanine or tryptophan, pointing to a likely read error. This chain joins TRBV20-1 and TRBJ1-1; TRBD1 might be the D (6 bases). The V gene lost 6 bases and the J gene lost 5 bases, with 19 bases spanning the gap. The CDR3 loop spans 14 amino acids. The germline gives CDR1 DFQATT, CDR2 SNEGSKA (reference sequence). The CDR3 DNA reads TGCAGTGCCCCCCGGTCCGGGAGGGGGACTGAAGCTTTCCTT. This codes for CSAPRSGRGTEAFL.

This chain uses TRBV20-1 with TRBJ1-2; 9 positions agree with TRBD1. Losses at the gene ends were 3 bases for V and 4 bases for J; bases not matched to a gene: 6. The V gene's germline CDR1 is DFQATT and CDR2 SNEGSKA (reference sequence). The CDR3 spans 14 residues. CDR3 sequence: CSASPGQGTYGYTF. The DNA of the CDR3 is TGCAGTGCTAGTCCGGGACAGGGCACCTATGGCTACACCTTC.

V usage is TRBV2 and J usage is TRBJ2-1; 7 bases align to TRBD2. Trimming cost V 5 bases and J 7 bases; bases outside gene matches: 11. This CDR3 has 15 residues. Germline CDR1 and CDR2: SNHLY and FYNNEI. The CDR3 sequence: CASSISGGRTNEQFF. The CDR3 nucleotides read TGTGCCAGCAGTATCTCGGGGGGACGGACAAATGAGCAGTTCTTC.

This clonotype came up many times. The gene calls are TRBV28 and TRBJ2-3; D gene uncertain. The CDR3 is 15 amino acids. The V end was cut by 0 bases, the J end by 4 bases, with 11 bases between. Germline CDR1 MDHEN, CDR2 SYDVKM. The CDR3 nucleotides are TGTGCCAGCAGTTTATGGTCCGGGCAGGCAGATACGCAGTATTTT. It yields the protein CASSLWSGQADTQYF.

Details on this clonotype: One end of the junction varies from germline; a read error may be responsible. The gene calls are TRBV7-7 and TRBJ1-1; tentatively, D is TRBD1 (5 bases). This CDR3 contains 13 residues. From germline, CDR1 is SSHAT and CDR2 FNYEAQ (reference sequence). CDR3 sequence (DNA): TGTGCTAGCAGCGCCCAACCGGGGGATGAAGCTTTCTTT. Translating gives CASSAQPGDEAFF.

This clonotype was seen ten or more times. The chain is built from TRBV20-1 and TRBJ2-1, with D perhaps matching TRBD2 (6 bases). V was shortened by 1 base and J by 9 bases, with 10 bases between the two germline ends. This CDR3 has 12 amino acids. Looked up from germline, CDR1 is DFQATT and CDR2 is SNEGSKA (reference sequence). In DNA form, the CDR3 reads TGCAGTGCTAGAGGACGGCGGGGTGAGCAGTTCTTC. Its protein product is CSARGRRGEQFF.

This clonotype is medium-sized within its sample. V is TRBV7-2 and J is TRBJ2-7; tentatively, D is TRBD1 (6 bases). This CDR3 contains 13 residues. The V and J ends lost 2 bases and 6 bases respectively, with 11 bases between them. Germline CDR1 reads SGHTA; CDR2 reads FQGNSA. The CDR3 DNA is TGTGCCAGCAGCTTAACAGGGAATAGCGAGCAGTACTTC. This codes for CASSLTGNSEQYF.